These 32 T cell receptor beta chains were sequenced from one sample in a study of glioma-infiltrating T cells. Amplification of TCR alpha and beta CDR3 regions from RNA used iRepertoire nested multiplex PCR. TCRdb reprocessed the multiplex PCR reads with MiXCR, giving one entry per CDR3 protein. This table has about 94,000 distinct CDR3 sequences, less than 30% appearing once. The sample was glioma tissue, nonneoplastic brain tissue, or PBMCs (not recorded which). These receptors all stem from a human donor with low-grade glioma or glioblastoma, undergoing nonglioma brain surgery, or in good health (not recorded which).

This clonotype was counted ten times or more. The chain joins TRBV6-6 to TRBJ2-7; D gene unclear. The germline CDR1 and CDR2 sequences are MNHNY and SVGAGI (reference sequence). This CDR3 has 16 residues. Trimming shortened V by 2 bases and J by 7 bases, and 21 bases separated the two germline ends. The CDR3: CASSYVVTGATGEQYF. The CDR3 DNA is TGTGCCAGCAGTTACGTTGTGACCGGTGCTACGGGTGAGCAGTACTTC.

This clonotype was counted at least ten times. The genes are TRBV6-1 and TRBJ1-1, with D possibly TRBD1 on 5 matching bases. The CDR3 is 14 residues long. V lost 6 bases and J 1 base, leaving 12 bases between the germline ends. Germline V gene lookup returns CDR1 MNHNS and CDR2 SASEGT. The CDR3 here is CASRATDSNTEAFF. The DNA for the CDR3 is TGTGCCAGCAGAGCGACAGATTCGAACACTGAAGCTTTCTTT.

This clonotype was counted ten times or more. This rearrangement joins TRBV7-6 to TRBJ2-5; 8 positions match TRBD2. J lost 2 bases, V lost 5 bases, and 4 bases had no gene match. The CDR3 is 14 amino acids. Germline loops: CDR1 SGHVS, CDR2 FNYEAQ. The CDR3 reads CASSQPSGQETQYF. DNA for the CDR3: TGTGCCAGCAGCCAGCCTAGCGGGCAAGAGACCCAGTACTTC.

A word on this clonotype: Given a much more abundant clone one base away, this may be a read error. V usage is TRBV3-1 and J usage is TRBJ1-1; D is unclear. CDR1 LGHDT and CDR2 YNNKEL come from the germline V gene (reference sequence). With 4 bases removed from V and 5 bases from J, the gap between germline ends came to 14 bases. The CDR3 is 14 amino acids. The CDR3 DNA sequence: TGTGCCAGCAGCCGCGGCGGTGGCAGGACTGAAGCTTTCTTT. It encodes CASSRGGGRTEAFF.

This clonotype was detected a few times. The chain carries TRBV7-8 and TRBJ2-2; the match to TRBD2 covers 9 bases. J gave up 0 bases and V 2 bases, and 4 bases lay outside the gene matches. The CDR3 is 17 residues long. Germline V gene sequence: CDR1 SGHVS, CDR2 FQNEAQ. The DNA of the CDR3 is TGTGCCAGCAGCTTAATAGCGGGGGCTACGAACACCGGGGAGCTGTTTTTT. It yields the protein CASSLIAGATNTGELFF.

A single count supports this clonotype. The junction departs from germline at one end; a sequencing error may be responsible. The chain employs TRBV6-2 or TRBV6-3 and TRBJ1-5; D gene unclear. The CDR3 totals 14 residues. Per the germline V gene, CDR1 is MNHEY and CDR2 is SVGEGT. CDR3 nucleotide sequence: TGTGCCGGCAGTGATTTCGGCAGCAATCAGCCCCAGCATTTT. Its translation: CAGSDFGSNQPQHF.

This clonotype was seen repeatedly, ten times or more. The chain recombines TRBV10-3 with TRBJ2-5; D is perhaps TRBD1 (7 bases). Deletions cut 3 bases from V and 3 bases from J, with 14 bases between. Germline V CDR1 and CDR2: ENHRY, SYGVKD. The CDR3 is 15 amino acids. DNA of the CDR3: TGTGCCATCAGTGACGGGGGACAGATCAAAGAGACCCAGTACTTC. This encodes CAISDGGQIKETQYF.

Concerning this clonotype: A much larger clone differs from this one at a single base, so this may be a read error. The V and J genes are TRBV7-9 and TRBJ1-2; no reliable D call. Per germline, CDR1 SEHNR and CDR2 FQNEAQ (reference sequence). The CDR3 sequence is 12 residues long. CDR3 coding DNA: TGTGCCGGCAGCCCAACATACTATGGCTACACCTTC. It translates to CAGSPTYYGYTF. Supplemented by reference TRBV7-9 and TRBJ1-2, the full variable domain reads DTGVSQNPRHKITKRGQNVTFRCDPISEHNRLYWYRQTLGQGPEFLTYFQNEAQLEKSRLLSDRFSAERPKGSFSTLEIQRTEQGDSAMYLCAGSPTYYGYTFGSGTRLTVV.

This clonotype was counted ten times or more. The J gene is TRBJ1-1, the V gene TRBV6-6, with D uncertain. Trimming pared 0 bases from V and 4 bases from J, leaving 9 bases between. The CDR3 extends over 14 amino acids. Germline V lookup: CDR1 MNHNY, CDR2 SVGAGI (reference sequence). CDR3 nucleotides: TGTGCCAGCAGTTACTCCTGGGCGCGCACTGAAGCTTTCTTT. This gives the protein CASSYSWARTEAFF.

As to this clonotype: This may arise from a read error, as a much more abundant clone is one base away. The J gene is TRBJ2-2, the V gene TRBV20-1; D possibly corresponds to TRBD2 (5 bases). Per germline, CDR1 DFQATT and CDR2 SNEGSKA (reference sequence). The CDR3 runs to 13 residues. CDR3 sequence reads: CSARPQPAGKLFF. CDR3 nucleotides: TGCAGTGCTAGACCCCAGCCCGCCGGGAAGCTGTTTTTT.

This clonotype was seen at least ten times. V is TRBV15 and J is TRBJ2-7, with unresolved D. In germline, CDR1 is LNHNV, CDR2 YYDKDF (reference sequence). This CDR3 contains 14 residues. Between the trimmed V and J ends, which lost 3 bases and 0 bases, there was a span of 9 bases. This CDR3 is CATSRERFSYEQYF. CDR3 DNA: TGTGCCACCAGCAGGGAAAGGTTCTCCTACGAGCAGTACTTC.

There are many counts of this clonotype. This chain uses TRBV12-3 or TRBV12-4 with TRBJ2-5, with unresolved D. V was cut by 5 bases and J by 5 bases, with 12 bases left in between. The CDR3 has 13 residues. The CDR3 loop reads CASSRTNGETQYF. Here the CDR3 DNA reads TGTGCCAGCAGTCGGACGAACGGGGAGACCCAGTACTTC.

This rearrangement joins TRBV29-1 to TRBJ2-7; D not resolved. Trimming shortened V by 7 bases and J by 0 bases, and 19 bases separated the two germline ends. Germline V gene lookup returns CDR1 SQVTM and CDR2 ANQGSEA. The CDR3 loop spans 15 amino acids. The CDR3 sequence is CSARSSAVSSYEQYF. The CDR3 DNA is TGCAGCGCTCGTTCGTCGGCTGTGAGCTCCTACGAGCAGTACTTC.

This clonotype was recorded many times. This chain joins TRBV20-1 and TRBJ1-5, with a weak D call TRBD1 (5 bases). V was pared by 3 bases and J by 0 bases, with 12 bases between. This CDR3 has 15 amino acids. The germline V gene encodes CDR1 DFQATT and CDR2 SNEGSKA (reference sequence). The chain's CDR3 is CSASWGGDSNQPQHF. Written as DNA, the CDR3 is TGCAGTGCTAGTTGGGGAGGGGATAGCAATCAGCCCCAGCATTTT.

A word on this clonotype: A much larger clone differs from this one at a single base, so this may be a read error. This sequence joins TRBV3-1 and TRBJ1-3; D is unresolved. CDR1 LGHDT and CDR2 YNNKEL come from the germline V gene (reference sequence). CDR3 length equals 14 residues. Trimming shortened V by 1 base and J by 15 bases, and 19 bases separated the two germline ends. The DNA of the CDR3 is TGTGCCAGCAGCCAAGCTTCTACCGGGCGGAAAAGATATTTT. It specifies CASSQASTGRKRYF.

This clonotype was observed a single time. A read error may be the cause here, since a much bigger clone is one base away. DNA for the CDR3: TGTGGCAGTAGTATTGAGACTCCTAGACGGAATCAGCCCCAGCATTTT. As protein: CGSSIETPRRNQPQHF. The V gene is TRBV19, the J gene TRBJ1-5; D unresolved. The germline V gene encodes CDR1 LNHDA and CDR2 SQIVND (reference sequence). The CDR3 is made up of 16 amino acids.

This clonotype was recorded many times. The CDR3, as DNA: TGTGCCAGCAGGACCGGGGCGAGGGAGAGGGGGGACGAGCAGTACTTC. It yields the protein CASRTGARERGDEQYF. The chain recombines TRBV6-1 with TRBJ2-7, with D perhaps TRBD1 or TRBD2 (6 bases each). Trimming took 6 bases from V and 5 from J, leaving 23 bases between them. The germline V gene encodes CDR1 MNHNS and CDR2 SASEGT. The CDR3 is 16 amino acids.

Ten or more counts support this clonotype. The chain carries TRBV6-2 or TRBV6-3 and TRBJ2-5, with D unresolved. The CDR3 has 13 residues. CDR1 and CDR2 from the germline V gene are MNHEY and SVGEGT. V shed 6 bases and J shed 1 base, with 9 bases lying between them. The CDR3 DNA reads as TGTGCCAGCAGCAGCACAGCCCAAGAGACCCAGTACTTC. This codes for CASSSTAQETQYF.

This clonotype was seen at least ten times. The chain employs TRBV7-9 and TRBJ1-1; 9 bases are shared with TRBD1. Trimming at V came to 10 bases and at J to 1 base, leaving 7 bases not matched to a gene. CDR1 is SEHNR, CDR2 FQNEAQ, per germline (reference sequence). The CDR3 has 14 residues. This chain's CDR3 is CANEQGAGNTEAFF. CDR3 sequence (DNA): TGTGCCAACGAACAGGGGGCCGGGAACACTGAAGCTTTCTTT.

This clonotype was seen ten or more times. The chain carries TRBV5-6 and TRBJ1-3; D is undetermined. Trimming stripped 2 bases from V and 0 bases from J, with 6 bases between. The CDR3 consists of 14 residues. Germline lookup yields CDR1 SGHDT and CDR2 YYEEEE. The CDR3 reads CASSFFTSGNTIYF. The CDR3, as DNA: TGTGCCAGCAGCTTTTTCACCTCTGGAAACACCATATATTTT.

The rearrangement joins TRBV18 to TRBJ2-7; tentatively, D is TRBD1 (7 bases). V gave up 7 bases and J gave up 2 bases, with 21 bases separating them. This CDR3 is 16 amino acids long. Germline V CDR1 and CDR2: KGHSH, LQKENI. The CDR3 spells CASLPEGTATPYEQYF. Here the CDR3 DNA reads TGTGCCAGCTTACCGGAGGGGACAGCAACCCCCTACGAGCAGTACTTC.

About this clonotype: One end of the junction fails to match germline, which may point to a read error. V and J are TRBV27 and TRBJ2-3; D may be TRBD2 (5 bases). CDR3 size: 15 residues. Germline loops: CDR1 MNHEY, CDR2 SMNVEV (reference sequence). This CDR3 reads CASSLIMGRTDKQYF. The CDR3 DNA sequence: TGTGCCAGCAGTTTAATCATGGGGAGAACTGATAAGCAGTATTTT.

This clonotype was picked up many times. The chain has TRBV6-1 and TRBJ1-1, with a possible D match to TRBD1 (5 bases). Germline assignment: CDR1 MNHNS and CDR2 SASEGT. Trimming stripped 4 bases from V and 0 bases from J, with 12 bases between. CDR3 length: 15 amino acids. The CDR3 DNA is TGTGCCAGCAGTGCCAACACAGGTGTGAACACTGAAGCTTTCTTT. Amino acids: CASSANTGVNTEAFF.

This clonotype was detected many times. The gene calls are TRBV4-1 and TRBJ2-7; a possible D gene is TRBD1 (6 bases). The CDR3 totals 15 residues. The ends were cut back, 0 bases at V and 0 bases at J, with 9 bases in the middle. Looked up from germline, CDR1 is MGHRA and CDR2 is YSYEKL. DNA of the CDR3: TGCGCCAGCAGCCAAGAGTCGGACAGCTCCTACGAGCAGTACTTC. It encodes CASSQESDSSYEQYF.

The table lists this clonotype with many counts. V gene TRBV2 combines with J gene TRBJ2-1, with TRBD2 matching 8 bases. Looked up from germline, CDR1 is SNHLY and CDR2 is FYNNEI. V gave up 8 bases and J gave up 3 bases; unmatched junction bases: 3. This CDR3 spans 13 amino acids. For the CDR3, the DNA is TGTGCCAGCGGGACTAGTAACTACAATGAGCAGTTCTTC. The encoded protein is CASGTSNYNEQFF.

As regards this clonotype: Being one base from a much bigger clone, this may be a read error. This chain links TRBV2 with TRBJ1-2; D gene unclear. Germline CDR1 reads SNHLY; CDR2 reads FYNNEI. The CDR3 runs 15 residues. The CDR3 sequence is CASPKGNSPDYGCTF. The DNA of the CDR3 is TGTGCCAGCCCGAAGGGAAATTCGCCGGACTATGGCTGCACCTTC.

J is TRBJ1-2 and V is TRBV30; D is possibly TRBD1 (6 bases). The V gene lost 0 bases and the J gene lost 5 bases, with 13 bases spanning the gap. The CDR3 sequence is 14 residues long. CDR1 is GTSNPN, CDR2 SVGIG, per germline (reference sequence). Here the CDR3 reads CAWSVRGATYGYTF. CDR3 DNA: TGTGCCTGGAGTGTGCGGGGGGCGACGTATGGCTACACCTTC.

This clonotype was seen many times. This chain links TRBV7-2 with TRBJ1-1; D uncertain. The germline V and J ends were trimmed by 3 bases and 2 bases, with 10 bases remaining between them. CDR3 size: 14 residues. From germline, CDR1 is SGHTA and CDR2 FQGNSA. CDR3 DNA: TGTGCCAGCAGCTTCGGGGTTGGAAACACTGAAGCTTTCTTT. Encoded protein: CASSFGVGNTEAFF.

A remark on this clonotype: This likely stems from a read error, as it lies one base from a far larger clone. J is TRBJ2-1 and V is TRBV14; unclear D gene. Per germline, CDR1 SGHDN and CDR2 FVKESK. The CDR3 totals 11 residues. For the CDR3, the DNA is TGTGCCAGCAGCCTAAACAATAAGCAGTTCTTC. Protein product: CASSLNNKQFF.

A note on this clonotype: A read error may explain this, as a much larger clone is one base away. The chain couples TRBV20-1 to TRBJ2-1; TRBD1 agrees at 9 bases. The CDR3 sequence is 13 residues long. V trimming: 8 bases; J trimming: 12 bases; junction bases outside the gene matches: 14. The germline V gene has CDR1 DFQATT and CDR2 SNEGSKA (reference sequence). The CDR3 DNA sequence: TGCAGTTTGCGCCGGGACAGGGTCTCGGGGCAGTTCTTC. Protein sequence: CSLRRDRVSGQFF.

The J gene is TRBJ1-1, the V gene TRBV7-9, with unresolved D. Between the trimmed V and J ends, which lost 0 bases and 6 bases, there was a span of 11 bases. The CDR3 is 14 residues long. Germline CDR1 and CDR2: SEHNR and FQNEAQ (reference sequence). CDR3: CASSLAGLNAEAFF. The CDR3 region has the DNA TGTGCCAGCAGCTTAGCGGGCCTCAACGCTGAAGCTTTCTTT.

This chain connects TRBV12-3 or TRBV12-4 to TRBJ1-2; D is unclear. V was trimmed by 3 bases and J by 8 bases, leaving 13 bases between them. This CDR3 spans 13 amino acids. The CDR3 nucleotides read TGTGCCAGCAGTTTCAAACTGGGCGGAGGCTACACCTTC. Its translation: CASSFKLGGGYTF.